This T cell receptor beta chain came from a study of CD8 T cells in ankylosing spondylitis. This clonotype occurred many times. Antigen unknown. Study-level results: Characteristic, it appeared, of ankylosing spondylitis blood was a TCR beta motif of about eight highly homologous variants.

CDR3 length: 20 residues. From germline, CDR1 is MGHRA and CDR2 YSYEKL. The V end was cut by 1 base, the J end by 0 bases, with 24 bases between. TCRdb re-called the 5' RACE reads through MiXCR, storing one row per CDR3 protein. This table holds 350,000 or so distinct CDR3 sequences, roughly 8% found once. This clonotype was sampled from a male donor with ankylosing spondylitis. The V gene is TRBV4-1, the J gene TRBJ1-2, with D possibly matching TRBD1 (5 bases). What was sequenced was blood, either unsorted or a sorted T cell fraction (not recorded which). The CDR3 loop is CASSQGAPRDLAGPNYGYTF. DNA for the CDR3: TGCGCCAGCAGCCAAGGAGCACCGAGGGACCTCGCAGGACCTAACTATGGCTACACCTTC.